Listed below are T cell receptor beta chains from one sample, sequenced in a study of T cell responses to AZD1222 COVID-19 vaccine. Sequenced by immunoSEQ multiplex PCR; TCRdb stores in-frame clones only, minus some. This table holds about 67,000 clones, 80% to 90% found once. The starting material was peripheral blood, obtained on day 0 of AZD1222 vaccination. The source is an adult in good health. Both conserved end residues are part of each CDR3. The order of the fields is J gene, CDR3 length, V gene, CDR3 protein.

J: TRBJ1-5; length: 13; V: TRBV28; CDR3: CASSFPPPQPQHF
J: TRBJ2-4; length: 16; V: TRBV28; CDR3: CASTTGTVLAKNIQYF
J: TRBJ1-1; length: 14; V: TRBV5-1; CDR3: CASSLATGNTEAFF
J: TRBJ1-4; length: 15; V: TRBV6-5; CDR3: CASSPTGSTNEKLFF
J: TRBJ2-1; length: 15; V: TRBV27; CDR3: CASSRVRTAYNEQFF
J: TRBJ1-5; length: 13; V: TRBV28; CDR3: CASSRDRNQPQHF
J: TRBJ2-7; length: 15; V: TRBV19; CDR3: CASSGSWTGWAEQYF
J: TRBJ1-1; length: 13; V: TRBV7-2; CDR3: CASSLTGNTEAFF
J: TRBJ1-5; length: 13; V: TRBV19; CDR3: CASSIGQNQPQHF
J: TRBJ2-3; length: 16; V: TRBV3-1/TRBV3-2; CDR3: CASRGTSGSGTDTQYF
J: TRBJ2-2; length: 11; V: TRBV28; CDR3: CASPSTGELFF
J: TRBJ1-5; length: 13; V: TRBV5-4; CDR3: CASSADRNQPQHF
J: TRBJ2-1; length: 16; V: TRBV19; CDR3: CASSKALYSGGNEQFF
J: TRBJ1-1; length: 13; V: TRBV27; CDR3: CASSLSLNTEAFF
J: TRBJ2-5; length: 14; V: TRBV19; CDR3: CASSIWDGGETQYF
J: TRBJ2-2; length: 13; V: TRBV7-3; CDR3: CASSQANTGELFF
J: TRBJ1-5; length: 14; V: TRBV30; CDR3: CAWSRGDSNQPQHF
J: TRBJ2-2; length: 14; V: TRBV5-1; CDR3: CASQDGMNTGELFF
J: TRBJ2-7; length: 24; V: TRBV18; CDR3: CASSPRLRTGPDYSEATSSYEQYF
J: TRBJ2-1; length: 16; V: TRBV14; CDR3: CASSQDPGGMYNEQFF
J: TRBJ2-2; length: 17; V: TRBV4-3; CDR3: CASSQDPWTSGTGELFF
J: TRBJ1-1; length: 13; V: TRBV18; CDR3: CASSPEFNTEAFF
J: TRBJ2-5; length: 17; V: TRBV5-1; CDR3: CASSKTSGRSVAETQYF
J: TRBJ1-2; length: 15; V: TRBV7-8; CDR3: CASSLVGSSNYGYTF
J: TRBJ2-3; length: 16; V: TRBV5-8; CDR3: CASSSLGQVSTDTQYF
J: TRBJ1-1; length: 13; V: TRBV5-4; CDR3: CASSLGDHTEAFF
J: TRBJ1-2; length: 13; V: TRBV2; CDR3: CASSKDSNYGYTF
J: TRBJ1-1; length: 11; V: TRBV20-1; CDR3: CSARKDLEAFF
J: TRBJ2-7; length: 13; V: TRBV24-1; CDR3: CATSDSWSYEQYF
J: TRBJ2-7; length: 13; V: TRBV6-2/TRBV6-3; CDR3: CASSYRALHEQYF
J: TRBJ1-5; length: 19; V: TRBV4-3; CDR3: CASSQDVPGRNRVDQPQHF
J: TRBJ2-5; length: 13; V: TRBV7-2; CDR3: CASRKGDSETQYF
J: TRBJ1-2; length: 15; V: TRBV19; CDR3: CASSATPGTPYGYTF
J: TRBJ2-1; length: 14; V: TRBV6-5; CDR3: CASSSGLGNNEQFF
J: TRBJ2-5; length: 13; V: TRBV11-2; CDR3: CASSLSTGETQYF
J: TRBJ2-3; length: 10; V: TRBV30; CDR3: CAWSGRTQYF
J: TRBJ1-3; length: 16; V: TRBV11-1; CDR3: CASSPGGSSSGNTIYF
J: TRBJ2-3; length: 15; V: TRBV15; CDR3: CATTLGRASTDTQYF
J: TRBJ1-6; length: 15; V: TRBV7-2; CDR3: CASSLARTGSSPLHF
J: TRBJ2-1; length: 16; V: TRBV28; CDR3: CASSSSGRPRYNEQFF
J: TRBJ2-7; length: 13; V: TRBV28; CDR3: CATSSGRLYEQYF